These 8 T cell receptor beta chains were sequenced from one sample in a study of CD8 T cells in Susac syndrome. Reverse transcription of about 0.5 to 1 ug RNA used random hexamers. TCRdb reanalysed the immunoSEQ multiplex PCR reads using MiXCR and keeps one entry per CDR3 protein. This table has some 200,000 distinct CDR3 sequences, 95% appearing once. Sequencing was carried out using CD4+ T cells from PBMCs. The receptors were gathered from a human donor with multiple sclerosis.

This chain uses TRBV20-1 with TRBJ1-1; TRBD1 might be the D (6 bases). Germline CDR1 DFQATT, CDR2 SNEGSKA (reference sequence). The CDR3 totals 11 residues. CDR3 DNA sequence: TGCAGGACTGCTCAGGGGACTGAAGCTTTCTTT. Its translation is CRTAQGTEAFF.

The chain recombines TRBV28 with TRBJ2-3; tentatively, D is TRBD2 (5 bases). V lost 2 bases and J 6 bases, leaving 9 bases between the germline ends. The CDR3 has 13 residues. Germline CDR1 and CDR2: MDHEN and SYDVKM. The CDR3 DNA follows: TGTGCCAGCAGTTTAAGCGGTGCCGATACGCAGTATTTT. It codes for CASSLSGADTQYF.

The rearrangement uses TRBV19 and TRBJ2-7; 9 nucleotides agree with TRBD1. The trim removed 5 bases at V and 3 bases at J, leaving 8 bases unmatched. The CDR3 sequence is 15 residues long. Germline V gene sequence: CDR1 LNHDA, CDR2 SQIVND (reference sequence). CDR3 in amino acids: CASSPWGQGLYEQYF. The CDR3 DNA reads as TGTGCCAGTAGTCCTTGGGGACAGGGCCTCTACGAGCAGTACTTC.

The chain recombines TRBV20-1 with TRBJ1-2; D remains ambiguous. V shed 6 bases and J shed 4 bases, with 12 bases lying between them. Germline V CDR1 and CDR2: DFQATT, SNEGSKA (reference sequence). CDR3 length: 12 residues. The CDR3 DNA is TGCAGTGCCACCTTGGGGAGCTATGGCTACACCTTC. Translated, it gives CSATLGSYGYTF.

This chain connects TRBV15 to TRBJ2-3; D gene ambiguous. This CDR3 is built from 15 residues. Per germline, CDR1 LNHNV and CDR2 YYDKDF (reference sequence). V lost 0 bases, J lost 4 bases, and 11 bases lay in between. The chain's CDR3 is CATSRDPVSADTQYF. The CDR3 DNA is TGTGCCACCAGCAGAGATCCGGTGAGCGCAGATACGCAGTATTTT.

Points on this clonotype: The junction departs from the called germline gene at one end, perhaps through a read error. The CDR3 loop is CASSYRGTTNF. DNA for the CDR3: TGTGCCAGCAGTTATCGAGGGACCACCAACTTC. This chain uses TRBV12-3 or TRBV12-4 with TRBJ2-5, with D possibly being TRBD1 or TRBD2 (5 bases each). The CDR3 covers 11 residues.

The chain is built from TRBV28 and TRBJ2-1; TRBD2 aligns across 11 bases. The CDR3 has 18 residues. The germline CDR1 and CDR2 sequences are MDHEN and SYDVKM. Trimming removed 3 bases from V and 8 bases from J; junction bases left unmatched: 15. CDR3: CASSFPLSLAGGEDEQFF. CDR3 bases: TGTGCCAGCAGTTTCCCCCTCAGCCTAGCGGGAGGTGAGGATGAGCAGTTCTTC.

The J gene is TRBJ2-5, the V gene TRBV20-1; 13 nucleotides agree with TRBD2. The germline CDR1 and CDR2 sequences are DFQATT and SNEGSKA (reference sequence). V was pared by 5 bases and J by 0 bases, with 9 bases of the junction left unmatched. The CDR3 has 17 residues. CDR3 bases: TGCAGTGCTCCATGGACTAGCGGGGGCCGAAACCAAGAGACCCAGTACTTC. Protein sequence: CSAPWTSGGRNQETQYF.